This TCR beta chain was identified during a study of CD4 T cells in relation to SARS-CoV-2 and coronaviruses. The table came from immunoSEQ multiplex PCR; TCRdb's copy has only in-frame clones and leaves some out. The sample has about 26,000 clones; around 73% are singletons. The CDR3 has 15 residues. Germline V gives CDR1 KGHSH, CDR2 LQKENI. Trimming at V came to 2 bases and at J to 4 bases, leaving 7 bases not matched to a gene. In the case of this clone: Its specificity is unknown.

Unexposed donor CD4+ T cells date from about 2011-2018, before the COVID-19 pandemic. Isolation of CD4+ T cells took place after about eleven days in culture. The specimen sequenced was CD4+ T cells from PBMCs, cultured in vitro. The origin of this receptor is a human donor in good health. This chain links TRBV18 with TRBJ2-7; 8 bases align to TRBD2. CDR3 residues: CASSPTGGSPYEQYF. The CDR3 DNA reads as TGTGCCAGCTCACCAACGGGAGGGTCCCCTTACGAGCAGTACTTC. Full variable domain (remainder filled in from reference TRBV18 and TRBJ2-7): NAGVMQNPRHLVRRRGQEARLRCSPMKGHSHVYWYRQLPEEGLKFMVYLQKENIIDESGMPKERFSAEFPKEGPSILRIQQVVRGDSAAYFCASSPTGGSPYEQYFGPGTRLTVT.